Listed below are T cell receptor beta chains from one sample, sequenced in a study of blood T cell repertoires in COVID-19. This table comes from immunoSEQ multiplex PCR, and its TCRdb copy is limited to in-frame clones, with some not included. The top ten hold approximately 7.3% of the sample, which has around 190,000 clones, 84% seen once. The sample comprised peripheral blood. Every receptor here comes from a human donor in a cohort sampled during active COVID-19. Both conserved end residues are part of each CDR3. A D gene is named only where the DNA matches it firmly.

D | V | CDR3
- | TRBV2 | CASIRQSTEAFF
- | TRBV2 | CASSVALSSYNEQFF
TRBD2 | TRBV12-5 | CASGKPYSGGGSYEQYF
TRBD2 | TRBV11-3 | CASSLGGTSGETTDTQYF
- | TRBV5-1 | CASSSGVYGYTF
- | TRBV24-1 | CATCYGRAPYEQYF
TRBD2 | TRBV13 | CASSLGLVNEQFF
- | TRBV5-4 | CASSVGEDEQFF
- | TRBV6-2/TRBV6-3 | CASSGGQISNQPQHF
- | TRBV9 | CASSAGSTTNYGYTF